One and the same sample provided the 22 T cell receptor beta chains below, sequenced in a study of T cells in Graves' hyperthyroidism and ophthalmopathy. The investigators amplified TCR beta CDR3 regions from RNA transcripts. The HTBI primer set drove a first-round RT-PCR of the TCR CDR3. Each CDR3 protein is one row after TCRdb ran MiXCR on the multiplex PCR reads. The sample records about 840,000 distinct CDR3 sequences, roughly 40% being singletons. Sample: blood. The receptors were gathered from a young man with Graves' hyperthyroidism.

This clonotype was counted many times. The V call is TRBV29-1, the J call TRBJ1-1; 8 bases align to TRBD1. The CDR3 runs to 12 residues. The V segment lost 7 bases and the J segment 4 bases; nucleotides outside the gene matches: 5. Germline V gene lookup returns CDR1 SQVTM and CDR2 ANQGSEA. In nucleotides, the CDR3 is TGCAGCGGAAAGACAGGGGCCACTGAAGCTTTCTTT. Its protein is CSGKTGATEAFF.

The rearrangement uses TRBV7-2 and TRBJ2-7, with D maybe TRBD1 (5 bases). The CDR3 spans 17 residues. The germline V gene has CDR1 SGHTA and CDR2 FQGNSA. Trimming took off 4 bases at V and 0 bases at J, with 19 bases between the two ends. The CDR3 sequence: CASSSAPWGVSSYEQYF. CDR3 nucleotide sequence: TGTGCCAGCAGCTCAGCCCCGTGGGGCGTGAGCTCCTACGAGCAGTACTTC.

The CDR3 nucleotides are TGTGCCAGCAGCCCGTTCCGGGACAGCTCTGGAAACACCATATATTTT. It translates to CASSPFRDSSGNTIYF. The chain employs TRBV14 and TRBJ1-3; 7 bases map to TRBD1. This CDR3 comprises 16 residues. The ends lost 4 bases at V and 0 bases at J; junction bases unmatched: 6. Germline V gene lookup returns CDR1 SGHDN and CDR2 FVKESK.

The chain uses TRBV6-5 and TRBJ2-5; TRBD1 might be the D (5 bases). In germline, CDR1 is MNHEY, CDR2 SVGAGI. The V gene lost 0 bases and the J gene lost 7 bases, with 12 bases spanning the gap. CDR3 size: 14 residues. Here the CDR3 DNA reads TGTGCCAGCAGTTACTCACAGGACCTTGCGACCCAGTACTTC. It codes for CASSYSQDLATQYF.

Concerning this clonotype: A read error is possible here, since a much larger clone lies one base away. The genes are TRBV25-1 and TRBJ2-5, with D possibly matching TRBD2 (5 bases). Germline V gives CDR1 MGHDK, CDR2 SYGVNS. This CDR3 is built from 16 residues. For the CDR3, the DNA is TGTGCCAGCAGTGACCTCGCCCCAGCGGACCAAGAGATCCAGTACTTC. It yields the protein CASSDLAPADQEIQYF.

This clonotype was seen at least ten times. The chain joins TRBV6-5 to TRBJ1-1, with D unresolved. CDR1 and CDR2 from the germline V gene are MNHEY and SVGAGI. Trimming left V 6 bases short and J 1 base short, with 9 bases between. This CDR3 has 13 amino acids. The CDR3: CASSQRENTEAFF. In nucleotides, the CDR3 is TGTGCCAGCAGCCAGAGGGAGAACACTGAAGCTTTCTTT.

This clonotype was counted only a few times. The rearrangement uses TRBV5-8 and TRBJ1-1; TRBD1 is a possible D gene (5 bases). There are 14 residues in the CDR3. CDR1 and CDR2 from the germline V gene are SGHTS and YDEGEE. V gave up 6 bases and J gave up 3 bases, with 15 bases separating them. Here the CDR3 DNA reads TGTGCCAGCAAAGGGGTCGCCAGGGACACTGAAGCTTTCTTT. Its translation: CASKGVARDTEAFF.

This chain connects TRBV2 to TRBJ2-2, with 7 bases that match TRBD2. The J segment lost 2 bases and the V segment lost 6 bases, leaving 6 bases of the junction unmatched. Germline lookup yields CDR1 SNHLY and CDR2 FYNNEI. This CDR3 region has 15 residues. The CDR3 DNA sequence: TGTGCCAGCAGCGCTTCTAGCGGAAACACCGGGGAGCTGTTTTTT. This translates into CASSASSGNTGELFF.

Ten or more counts support this clonotype. The V call is TRBV5-1, the J call TRBJ1-2; 7 bases align to TRBD1. V lost 3 bases, J lost 5 bases, and 7 bases stayed unmatched. Germline CDR1 SGHRS, CDR2 YFSETQ. The CDR3 length is 14 residues. The CDR3 nucleotides read TGCGCCAGCAGCTACCAGGGGGAGCATTATGGCTACACCTTC. It is translated as CASSYQGEHYGYTF.

This clonotype was counted between two and nine times. The chain combines TRBV20-1 with TRBJ2-5; 12 positions match TRBD2. J was trimmed by 4 bases and V by 6 bases; bases with no gene match: 12. This CDR3 has 16 amino acids. The germline CDR1 and CDR2 sequences are DFQATT and SNEGSKA (reference sequence). The CDR3 bases are TGCAGTGCCCCTCCCCCGACTAGCGGGGGACCAGAGACCCAGTACTTC. Translation: CSAPPPTSGGPETQYF.

The V gene is TRBV13, the J gene TRBJ2-7; a possible D gene is TRBD1 (6 bases). V lost 5 bases, J lost 3 bases, and 14 bases lay in between. The CDR3 runs 14 residues. Germline loops: CDR1 PRHDT, CDR2 FYEKMQ (reference sequence). CDR3 DNA: TGTGCCAGCAGCCTCGGACAGTTTCGCTACGAGCAGTACTTC. It specifies CASSLGQFRYEQYF.

The chain joins TRBV29-1 to TRBJ1-6, with a weak D call TRBD1 (6 bases). The CDR3 runs 14 residues. Trimming pared 0 bases from V and 11 bases from J, leaving 14 bases between. Germline V gene lookup returns CDR1 SQVTM and CDR2 ANQGSEA. The DNA for the CDR3 is TGCAGCGTTGAAGAGACGCAGGGGCAACCACCCCTCCACTTT. It is translated as CSVEETQGQPPLHF. The full variable domain, in which reference TRBV29-1 and TRBJ1-6 provide the parts outside the CDR3, is SAVISQKPSRDICQRGTSLTIQCQVDSQVTMMFWYRQQPGQSLTLIATANQGSEATYESGFVIDKFPISRPNLTFSTLTVSNMSPEDSSIYLCSVEETQGQPPLHFGNGTRLTVT.

This clonotype has only a few counts. CDR3: CASSHGPEETQYF. As DNA, the CDR3 is TGCGCCAGCAGCCACGGACCTGAAGAGACCCAGTACTTC. The chain uses TRBV5-1 and TRBJ2-5, with D unresolved. This CDR3 contains 13 residues. Deletions cut 4 bases from V and 3 bases from J, with 10 bases between. Germline V gene lookup returns CDR1 SGHRS and CDR2 YFSETQ.

This clonotype was recorded a few times. The chain has TRBV2 and TRBJ1-6; perhaps TRBD1 as D (6 bases). CDR1 and CDR2 from the germline V gene are SNHLY and FYNNEI. The CDR3 contains 15 residues. Between the trimmed V and J ends, which lost 8 bases and 13 bases, there was a span of 24 bases. The CDR3 nucleotides are TGTGCCAGCCACCCGGTTCAGGGGACTCACGCTCCCCTCCACTTT. Protein product: CASHPVQGTHAPLHF.

The chain couples TRBV4-1 to TRBJ1-6, with no clear D. Germline V gene lookup returns CDR1 MGHRA and CDR2 YSYEKL. Trimming pared 0 bases from V and 8 bases from J, leaving 20 bases between. The CDR3 is 18 residues long. This CDR3 is CASSQDRERVWVHSPLHF. The CDR3 DNA sequence: TGCGCCAGCAGCCAAGATAGGGAGAGGGTATGGGTCCATTCACCCCTCCACTTT.

Comments on this clonotype: Germline is not matched at one junction end, which may reflect a read error. The chain links TRBV20-1 to TRBJ2-7; 10 bases fit TRBD1. The V gene's germline CDR1 is DFQATT and CDR2 SNEGSKA (reference sequence). The CDR3 is made up of 13 amino acids. The CDR3 DNA follows: TGCAGTGCCCGGGACAGGGGCACCTACGGGCAGTACTTC. Encoded protein: CSARDRGTYGQYF.

The chain combines TRBV28 with TRBJ2-7; D may be TRBD1 (5 bases). The germline gives CDR1 MDHEN, CDR2 SYDVKM. This CDR3 contains 15 residues. The germline V and J ends were trimmed by 6 bases and 1 base, with 16 bases remaining between them. Written as DNA, the CDR3 is TGTGCCAGCAGCGACCAGACAGCCCTTTCCTACGAGCAGTACTTC. Amino acids: CASSDQTALSYEQYF.

The table lists this clonotype with many counts. The chain is built from TRBV15 and TRBJ2-2; TRBD1 aligns across 9 bases. The CDR3 covers 14 residues. J gave up 4 bases and V 8 bases, and 5 bases lay outside the gene matches. The germline CDR1 and CDR2 sequences are LNHNV and YYDKDF (reference sequence). Here the CDR3 reads CATYGTGSTGELFF. Here the CDR3 DNA reads TGTGCCACCTACGGGACAGGGAGCACCGGGGAGCTGTTTTTT.

The gene calls are TRBV20-1 and TRBJ2-5; D not resolved. Per the germline V gene, CDR1 is DFQATT and CDR2 is SNEGSKA (reference sequence). The V and J ends lost 4 bases and 9 bases respectively, with 18 bases between them. This CDR3 is built from 13 residues. The CDR3 nucleotides read TGCAGTGCTACCGACTCTCCGGCGCAGCCCCAGTACTTC. It encodes CSATDSPAQPQYF.

The chain links TRBV29-1 to TRBJ2-2; the D is unclear. The CDR3 has 10 residues. The V gene's germline CDR1 is SQVTM and CDR2 ANQGSEA. V was clipped by 8 bases and J by 6 bases, with 7 bases between them. Here the CDR3 reads CSPLSGELFF. The CDR3 coding sequence is TGCAGCCCTCTCTCCGGGGAGCTGTTTTTT.

This clonotype was counted between two and nine times. This chain connects TRBV12-3 or TRBV12-4 to TRBJ1-4; TRBD1 might be the D (5 bases). The V gene lost 3 bases and the J gene lost 7 bases, with 9 bases spanning the gap. This CDR3 contains 13 residues. In DNA form, the CDR3 reads TGTGCCAGCAGTTTTGCCGGGGGTGAAAAACTGTTTTTT. Its protein product is CASSFAGGEKLFF.

A word on this clonotype: A read error may be the cause here, since a much bigger clone is one base away. The chain couples TRBV20-1 to TRBJ2-5; 12 positions agree with TRBD2. Germline loops: CDR1 DFQATT, CDR2 SNEGSKA (reference sequence). The trim removed 5 bases at V and 4 bases at J, leaving 2 bases unmatched. CDR3 length equals 13 residues. CDR3 protein: CSAGGLAGETQYF. CDR3 coding DNA: TGCAGTGCTGGGGGACTAGCGGGAGAGACCCAGTACTTC.